These T cell receptor beta chains were read from a single sample in a study of blood T cell repertoires in COVID-19. The data were produced by immunoSEQ multiplex PCR, yet TCRdb's version contains in-frame clones alone and is incomplete. Found here are approximately 300,000 clones, 92% of them singletons; the top ten hold around a sixth. Sequenced: PBMCs or T cells enriched from blood (not recorded which). The receptors shown here come from a young woman who had recovered from COVID-19. The CDR3 runs from the conserved cysteine through the conserved F or W. D genes are given only for firm matches. Clone size, where shown, is once, few, many, or a class for clones that have expanded.

v_call	clone_size	d_call	j_call	cdr3_nt	cdr3_aa
TRBV29-1	-	TRBD1	TRBJ1-1	TGCAGCGTTTCGACAGGGCCGAGCACTGAAGCTTTCTTT	CSVSTGPSTEAFF
TRBV5-1	-	-	TRBJ2-2	TGCGCCAGCAGCCCCGCCGCCAACAAGAACACCGGGGAGCTGTTTTTT	CASSPAANKNTGELFF
TRBV9	once	TRBD2	TRBJ2-1	TGTGCCAGCAGCATATCCGGGACTAGGACCGATAATGAGCAGTTCTTC	CASSISGTRTDNEQFF
TRBV7-2	-	TRBD2	TRBJ2-7	TGTGCCAGCAGCTTACTAGCGGACGAGCAGTACTTC	CASSLLADEQYF
TRBV7-2	-	TRBD1	TRBJ2-2	TGTGCCAGCAGCCCGGACAGGACTCGTAACACCGGGGAGCTGTTTTTT	CASSPDRTRNTGELFF
TRBV4-3	-	-	TRBJ2-5	TGCGCCAGCAGCCAAGAAGGTCGGCGGGAGACCCAGTACTTC	CASSQEGRRETQYF
TRBV24-1	-	TRBD1	TRBJ2-1	TGTGCCACCAGTGATTCCGGGACAGGGTTCAATGAGCAGTTCTTC	CATSDSGTGFNEQFF
TRBV11-3	once	TRBD1	TRBJ2-5	TGTGCCAGCAGCCTTCTGAGACTACAGGGGAAGTTTGCGTACGGTACCCAGTACTTC	CASSLLRLQGKFAYGTQYF
TRBV7-9	-	-	TRBJ1-1	TGTGCCAGCAGCTTATCGCGGTCGGACACTGAAGCTTTCTTT	CASSLSRSDTEAFF
TRBV4-1	-	TRBD2	TRBJ2-5	TGCGCCAGCAGCCAAGGGCGCGCGGGGGGGCAAGAGACCCAGTACTTC	CASSQGRAGGQETQYF
TRBV28	-	-	TRBJ2-7	TGTGCCAGCAGGCACGGGACTGCCTTCGGCGAGCAGTACTTC	CASRHGTAFGEQYF
TRBV6-2/TRBV6-3	-	-	TRBJ1-6	TGTGCCAGCAGTTATTCCTCTTATAATTCACCCCTCCACTTT	CASSYSSYNSPLHF
TRBV28	once	-	TRBJ1-5	TGTGCCAGCACCACCCCCCGGCAGGTTCAGCCCCAGCATTTT	CASTTPRQVQPQHF
TRBV28	-	TRBD1	TRBJ1-6	TGTGCCAGCAGAAACGGACAGGGCATGTACAATTCACCCCTCCACTTT	CASRNGQGMYNSPLHF
TRBV5-1	-	-	TRBJ2-5	TGCGCCAGCAGCTTGGGACAGATAGAGACCCAGTACTTC	CASSLGQIETQYF
TRBV6-5	few	TRBD2	TRBJ2-2	TGTGCCAGCACCAGACTAGCTAACACCGGGGAGCTGTTTTTT	CASTRLANTGELFF
TRBV3-1/TRBV3-2	-	TRBD2	TRBJ2-1	TGTGCCAGCAGCCAAAGGGCATATAGCGGGGGGGCCTACAATGAGCAGTTCTTC	CASSQRAYSGGAYNEQFF
TRBV28	-	-	TRBJ1-4	TGTGCCAGCCTGGCTGCAACTAATGAAAAACTGTTTTTT	CASLAATNEKLFF
TRBV6-5	-	-	TRBJ1-1	TGTGCCAGCAGAACCAGGGGCATCAACACTGAAGCTTTCTTT	CASRTRGINTEAFF
TRBV27	-	TRBD1	TRBJ2-7	TGTGCCAGCAGTTCCGGGACAGTATACGAGCAGTACTTC	CASSSGTVYEQYF
TRBV28	-	-	TRBJ2-7	TGTGCCAGCAGGCTCAGGGACGAGCAGTACTTC	CASRLRDEQYF
TRBV2	-	TRBD1	TRBJ2-1	TGTGCCAGCAGTGATCCGGGACAGACCTACAATGAGCAGTTCTTC	CASSDPGQTYNEQFF
TRBV4-1	few	TRBD2	TRBJ2-7	TGCGCCAGCAGCCAAGCGGGGACTAGTCACTACGAGCAGTACTTC	CASSQAGTSHYEQYF
TRBV28	-	-	TRBJ2-1	TGTGCCAGCAGTTTCGACAATGAGCAGTTCTTC	CASSFDNEQFF
TRBV9	-	-	TRBJ1-1	TGTGCCAGCAGCCCCGAGACGGGGAACACTGAAGCTTTCTTT	CASSPETGNTEAFF
TRBV29-1	-	TRBD2	TRBJ2-1	TGCAGCGTTGAACCGTTAGCGGGAGGTACTTACAATGAGCAGTTCTTC	CSVEPLAGGTYNEQFF
TRBV6-2/TRBV6-3	-	-	TRBJ1-1	TGTGCCAGCAGTTACTCGGAGCGGGGTGACACTGAAGCTTTCTTT	CASSYSERGDTEAFF
TRBV4-3	-	-	TRBJ1-5	TGCGCCAGCAGCCAAGATGGGCGGGTTGGACAGCCCCAGCATTTT	CASSQDGRVGQPQHF
TRBV21-1	-	-	TRBJ2-1	TGTGCCAGCATAACTTCTCGAGGGGGGGGTGAGCAGTTCTTC	CASITSRGGGEQFF
TRBV28	-	-	TRBJ2-2	TGTGCCAGCACGGGCGGGGCCACCGGGGAGCTGTTTTTT	CASTGGATGELFF
TRBV27	-	-	TRBJ1-4	TGTGCCAGCAGCCGTGGGACTGCAACTAATGAAAAACTGTTTTTT	CASSRGTATNEKLFF
TRBV7-2	-	TRBD2	TRBJ2-5	TGTGCCAGCAGCGCCGGACTAGCGGGGGGCGGTAAGACCCAGTACTTC	CASSAGLAGGGKTQYF
TRBV29-1	-	-	TRBJ2-1	TGCAGCGTTGAGAGTGACAACTACAATGAGCAGTTCTTC	CSVESDNYNEQFF
TRBV9	few	TRBD1	TRBJ2-7	TGTGCCAGCAGCTTAGGACAGGGGGGGTACGAGCAGTACTTC	CASSLGQGGYEQYF
TRBV9	-	-	TRBJ2-1	TGTGCCAGCAGCGTAGGCGCCGGGAGCTCCTACAATGAGCAGTTCTTC	CASSVGAGSSYNEQFF
TRBV4-2	-	TRBD1	TRBJ1-2	TGTGCCAGCAGCCCGGGACAGGGGTCTGCTGGCTACACCTTC	CASSPGQGSAGYTF
TRBV15	-	TRBD2	TRBJ2-1	TGTGCCACCAGCGATAATAGCGGGATCGAGCAGTTCTTC	CATSDNSGIEQFF
TRBV6-5	-	TRBD2	TRBJ2-7	TGTGCCAGCAGTTACCAGCGGGAAGGCTACGAGCAGTACTTC	CASSYQREGYEQYF
TRBV12-5	-	-	TRBJ2-3	TGTGCTAGTGGTTTGGGCGCCGGGACTGGACGCACAGATACGCAGTATTTT	CASGLGAGTGRTDTQYF
TRBV6-6	-	TRBD2	TRBJ2-3	TGTGCCAGCAGTGACCGGGAGGGGGGCACAGATACGCAGTATTTT	CASSDREGGTDTQYF
TRBV10-3	once	-	TRBJ1-2	TGTGCCATCAGGTCTTCCGCGACAGATATTAACTATGGCTACACCTTC	CAIRSSATDINYGYTF
TRBV28	-	-	TRBJ1-1	TGTGCCAGCAATGGGTTCGCGGACACTGAAGCTTTCTTT	CASNGFADTEAFF
TRBV27	-	-	TRBJ2-7	TGTGCCAGCAGTCCTTCCTACGAGCAGTACTTC	CASSPSYEQYF
TRBV11-3	-	TRBD2	TRBJ2-1	TGTGCCAGCAGCTTAGAGCGGGAGATGGGGAATGAGCAGTTCTTC	CASSLEREMGNEQFF
TRBV2	-	-	TRBJ1-2	TGTGCCAGCAGTGAAGGACTGATCCGAGCTAACTATGGCTACACCTTC	CASSEGLIRANYGYTF
TRBV27	-	-	TRBJ2-7	TGTGCCAGCAGTACCGACATATCCCGAACCTACGAGCAGTACTTC	CASSTDISRTYEQYF
TRBV7-2	-	-	TRBJ1-2	TGTGCCAGCAGCTCCGGCAGGGTATATGGCTACACCTTC	CASSSGRVYGYTF
TRBV6-5	-	TRBD2	TRBJ2-5	TGTGCCAGCAGCCTTCGGGGGGGTAGAGAGACCCAGTACTTC	CASSLRGGRETQYF